This T cell receptor (beta chain) was retrieved from a study of CD8+ T cells in alopecia areata. Study-wide points: Persistence during tofacitinib was seen for many expanded lesional clones in scalp and blood.

Concerning this clone itself: What it binds is not known.

The sequencing template was cDNA reverse transcribed from extracted RNA. Data came from immunoSEQ multiplex PCR; TCRdb stores just in-frame clones and leaves some out. The sample carries 87,000 or so clones, around three quarters recorded once. CDR1 is MNHNY, CDR2 SVGAGI, per germline (reference sequence). The CDR3 loop spans 14 amino acids. V lost 2 bases to trimming and J lost 6 bases, with 13 bases between them. Treatment indicated: oral pan-JAK inhibitor, 5-10 mg twice daily. The sequenced sample was CD8+ T cells sorted from blood, obtained at approximately week 44, from a patient treated with tofacitinib. The sequence was collected from a human donor with alopecia areata. The V call is TRBV6-6, the J call TRBJ1-2; D possibly corresponds to TRBD1 (5 bases). The CDR3 here is CASSYVFQGDGYTF. The DNA of the CDR3 is TGTGCCAGCAGTTACGTTTTCCAGGGCGATGGCTACACCTTC.